This record looks at one T cell receptor (beta chain) sequence and its context. The length of the CDR3 is 15 residues. The germline CDR1 and CDR2 sequences are SGHTA and FQGNSA. This sample was taken from a study of tumor-infiltrating lymphocytes in oesophageal squamous cell carcinoma. Using its own MiXCR run on the PCR reads, TCRdb lists one record per CDR3 protein. Of more than 9,000 distinct CDR3 sequences in the sample, roughly half were seen once. V and J are TRBV7-2 and TRBJ2-6; TRBD2 matches at 7 bases. With the DNA end fitting TRBJ2-1 better, the J assignment may be wrong. Input material: esophageal tumor tissue. This clonotype was sampled from a male donor with esophageal squamous cell carcinoma. The CDR3 spells CASSPSAGAINEQFF. The DNA of the CDR3 is TGTGCCAGCAGCCCCTCGGCGGGAGCCATAAATGAGCAGTTCTTC.